This is a list of T cell receptor beta chains from one sample in a study of beta chain features in type 1 diabetes. The method was immunoSEQ multiplex PCR; TCRdb's version includes in-frame clones alone and lacks a portion of them. The sample comprises 500,000 to 650,000 clones, approximately 13% of which are singletons, and around 0.12% rests with the top ten. Material: naive CD4+ T cells from blood. All receptors derive from a man aged 25-45 years with type 1 diabetes. Each CDR3 is given with its conserved first and last residue. The D gene is left open where the match is weak. Expanded clones are given a class, and other clones once, few, many or no size at all.

j_gene,abundance,v_gene,d_gene,CDR3aa,CDR3nt
TRBJ1-5,few,TRBV2,TRBD1,CASSERTGARQPQHF,TGTGCCAGCAGTGAACGGACAGGGGCGAGGCAGCCCCAGCATTTT
TRBJ1-4,.,TRBV30,.,CARSAGTVEKLFF,TGTGCCCGTTCAGCAGGGACGGTCGAAAAACTGTTTTTT
TRBJ2-2,few,TRBV2,TRBD2,CASRGLNTGELFF,TGTGCCAGCAGGGGACTAAACACCGGGGAGCTGTTTTTT
TRBJ1-6,few,TRBV7-6,TRBD1,CASSSRGQVHNSPLHF,TGTGCCAGCAGCTCTAGGGGACAGGTCCATAATTCACCCCTCCACTTT
TRBJ2-7,.,TRBV6-5,.,CASRQTQRVSYEQYF,TGTGCCAGCAGGCAGACTCAGCGGGTATCCTACGAGCAGTACTTC
TRBJ2-1,.,TRBV5-4,TRBD2,CASSFGLAGGYNEQFF,TGTGCCAGCAGCTTCGGACTAGCGGGGGGCTACAATGAGCAGTTCTTC
TRBJ2-2,few,TRBV7-3,TRBD1,CASSVTGEITGELFF,TGTGCCAGCAGCGTTACAGGGGAAATTACCGGGGAGCTGTTTTTT
TRBJ2-5,few,TRBV9,TRBD2,CASSVERGQETQYF,TGTGCCAGCAGCGTAGAGCGGGGACAAGAGACCCAGTACTTC
TRBJ1-2,.,TRBV7-2,.,CASSLAGYGYTF,TGTGCCAGCAGCTTAGCTGGGTATGGCTACACCTTC
TRBJ2-7,.,TRBV7-2,.,CASSPGAGPSYEQYF,TGTGCCAGCAGCCCAGGCGCCGGTCCCTCCTACGAGCAGTACTTC
TRBJ1-4,.,TRBV7-9,TRBD1,CASSSPQIRGRDEKLFF,TGTGCCAGCAGCTCTCCACAAATAAGGGGGCGCGATGAAAAACTGTTTTTT
TRBJ1-2,.,TRBV25-1,.,CASSEGAGNYGYTF,TGTGCCAGCAGTGAAGGCGCAGGGAACTATGGCTACACCTTC
TRBJ2-3,.,TRBV9,.,CASSVAPGGTDTQYF,TGTGCCAGCAGCGTAGCCCCCGGTGGCACAGATACGCAGTATTTT
TRBJ2-1,few,TRBV20-1,TRBD2,CSARGGNEQFF,TGCAGTGCTAGGGGAGGGAATGAGCAGTTCTTC
TRBJ1-5,.,TRBV10-3,TRBD1,CAISETTGASNQPQHF,TGTGCCATCAGTGAGACTACAGGGGCCAGCAATCAGCCCCAGCATTTT
TRBJ2-1,many,TRBV2,TRBD1,CASSGDRAYNEQFF,TGTGCCAGCAGTGGGGACAGGGCCTACAATGAGCAGTTCTTC
TRBJ1-1,.,TRBV7-2,.,CASTLQTNTEAFF,TGTGCCAGCACCTTGCAGACGAACACTGAAGCTTTCTTT
TRBJ2-1,few,TRBV27,TRBD2,CASTSDSGGLSYNEQFF,TGTGCCAGCACCTCGGATAGCGGGGGGCTCTCCTACAATGAGCAGTTCTTC
TRBJ2-3,few,TRBV10-3,.,CAISETFPTSTDTQYF,TGTGCCATCAGTGAGACCTTCCCCACTAGCACAGATACGCAGTATTTT
TRBJ1-6,.,TRBV11-2,TRBD1,CASSHGTDGSPLHF,TGTGCCAGCAGCCACGGGACAGACGGATCACCCCTCCACTTT
TRBJ1-5,.,TRBV7-2,.,CASSLAGTTGQPQHF,TGTGCCAGCAGCTTAGCAGGGACCACCGGACAGCCCCAGCATTTT
TRBJ2-3,.,TRBV27,.,CASSSVARKDTQYF,TGTGCCAGCAGTTCCGTGGCTAGGAAAGATACGCAGTATTTT
TRBJ2-3,.,TRBV4-2,TRBD2,CASSGRLAGEDTQYF,TGTGCCAGCAGCGGCCGACTAGCGGGGGAAGATACGCAGTATTTT
TRBJ2-1,.,TRBV20-1,.,CSASERSEQFF,TGCAGTGCTAGCGAAAGAAGTGAGCAGTTCTTC
TRBJ2-1,.,TRBV19,.,CASSYLGQTISYNEQFF,TGTGCCAGTAGCTACCTAGGACAGACAATCTCCTACAATGAGCAGTTCTTC
TRBJ1-5,.,TRBV9,TRBD1,CARGDRGNQPQHF,TGTGCCAGAGGAGACAGGGGCAATCAGCCCCAGCATTTT
TRBJ1-5,many,TRBV19,.,CASRSASNQPQHF,TGTGCCAGTAGGTCCGCTAGCAATCAGCCCCAGCATTTT
TRBJ2-1,.,TRBV9,.,CASSSTSRLSSYNEQFF,TGTGCCAGCAGCTCCACGTCCCGACTGAGCTCCTACAATGAGCAGTTCTTC
TRBJ1-5,.,TRBV9,.,CASSPSGGRAEPQHF,TGTGCCAGCAGCCCTTCTGGGGGCAGGGCTGAGCCCCAGCATTTT
TRBJ2-1,.,TRBV5-1,TRBD1,CASSPGQVQGRQFF,TGCGCCAGCAGCCCCGGACAGGTCCAGGGCCGGCAGTTCTTC
TRBJ2-3,few,TRBV7-2,TRBD1,CASSLRQGATSTDTQYF,TGTGCCAGCAGCTTAAGGCAGGGGGCCACCTCCACAGATACGCAGTATTTT
TRBJ1-5,few,TRBV23-1,TRBD1,CASSRAGTGYNQPQHF,TGCGCCAGCAGTCGTGCCGGGACAGGGTACAATCAGCCCCAGCATTTT
TRBJ2-3,few,TRBV28,TRBD2,CASSAPGTSSPPDTQYF,TGTGCCAGCAGCGCGCCCGGGACTAGTTCCCCTCCAGATACGCAGTATTTT
TRBJ1-5,few,TRBV28,.,CASSSSVDQPQHF,TGTGCCAGCAGTTCTTCAGTCGATCAGCCCCAGCATTTT
TRBJ1-2,few,TRBV18,.,CASSPDGVGYGYTF,TGTGCCAGCTCACCCGACGGGGTTGGGTATGGCTACACCTTC
TRBJ1-2,.,TRBV30,TRBD1,CAWTPGQRYGYTF,TGTGCCTGGACCCCGGGACAGCGCTATGGCTACACCTTC
TRBJ1-2,.,TRBV19,.,CASSIDRGIGYGYTF,TGTGCCAGTAGTATAGATCGCGGGATAGGGTATGGCTACACCTTC
TRBJ2-1,.,TRBV5-8,.,CASSINRDIGPYNEQFF,TGTGCCAGCAGCATAAACCGGGACATCGGACCCTACAATGAGCAGTTCTTC
TRBJ1-4,few,TRBV5-4,.,CASSFPGGRLFF,TGTGCCAGCAGCTTTCCCGGGGGCAGGCTGTTTTTT
TRBJ2-3,.,TRBV10-3,.,CANGGSSTDTQYF,TGTGCCAACGGGGGATCTAGCACAGATACGCAGTATTTT
TRBJ2-3,few,TRBV18,TRBD2,CATKKTSGEDTQYF,TGTGCCACCAAAAAGACTAGCGGAGAAGATACGCAGTATTTT
TRBJ1-1,.,TRBV25-1,.,CASIGTAPEAFF,TGTGCCAGCATTGGGACCGCGCCTGAAGCTTTCTTT
TRBJ2-2,few,TRBV5-4,TRBD1,CASYNRGTGELFF,TGTGCCAGCTACAACAGGGGCACCGGGGAGCTGTTTTTT
TRBJ2-3,.,TRBV6-5,TRBD2,CASRGLAGGTDTQYF,TGTGCCAGCAGGGGACTAGCGGGGGGAACAGATACGCAGTATTTT
TRBJ2-1,few,TRBV5-1,TRBD2,CASSLAGEPYNEQFF,TGCGCCAGCAGCTTAGCGGGGGAACCCTACAATGAGCAGTTCTTC